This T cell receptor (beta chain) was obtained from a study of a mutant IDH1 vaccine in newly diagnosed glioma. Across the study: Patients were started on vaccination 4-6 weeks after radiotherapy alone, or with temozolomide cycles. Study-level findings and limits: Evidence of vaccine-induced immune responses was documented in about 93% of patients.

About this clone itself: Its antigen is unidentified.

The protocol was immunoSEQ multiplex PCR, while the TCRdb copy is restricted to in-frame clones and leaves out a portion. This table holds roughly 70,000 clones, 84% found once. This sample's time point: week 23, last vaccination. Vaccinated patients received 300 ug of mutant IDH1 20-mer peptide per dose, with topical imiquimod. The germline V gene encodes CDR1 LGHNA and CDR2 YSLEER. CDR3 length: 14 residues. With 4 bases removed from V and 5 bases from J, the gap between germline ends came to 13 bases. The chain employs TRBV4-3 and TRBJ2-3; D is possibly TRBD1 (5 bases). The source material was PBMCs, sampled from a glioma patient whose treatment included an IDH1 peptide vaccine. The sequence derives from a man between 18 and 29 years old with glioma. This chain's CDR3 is CASSPSGAKDTQYF. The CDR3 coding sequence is TGCGCCAGCAGCCCCTCTGGGGCTAAAGATACGCAGTATTTT.